The subject of this entry is one T cell receptor (beta chain). This sample is drawn from a study of cytomegalovirus exposure and HLA in healthy donors. The validation cohort, a group of over a hundred subjects, included the donors and was separate from the approximately 650-subject first cohort. CDR1 and CDR2 (germline): SGHVS, FQNEAQ. V lost 1 base and J lost 7, with 10 bases in between. This CDR3 comprises 13 residues. Sequenced by immunoSEQ multiplex PCR; TCRdb stores in-frame clones only, minus some. Found here are 90,000 to 140,000 clones, about 88% of them singletons; the top ten hold around 4.1%.

The sequenced material came from PBMCs. The receptor's source is a woman between 18 and 29 years old in good health and CMV-seropositive. V usage is TRBV7-8 and J usage is TRBJ1-2; D gene unclear. This chain's CDR3 is CASSLEEGSGYTF. The CDR3 region has the DNA TGTGCCAGCAGCTTAGAAGAGGGATCTGGCTACACCTTC.